This T cell receptor beta chain was captured by sequencing in a study of T cells in Graves' hyperthyroidism and ophthalmopathy. Trimming took 2 bases from V and 6 from J; bases not matched to a gene: 4. This CDR3 is built from 14 residues. Germline V gives CDR1 LGHDT, CDR2 YNNKEL (reference sequence). This clonotype has ten or more counts. It was RNA transcripts that yielded the amplified TCR beta CDR3 regions. First-round RT-PCR targeting the TCR CDR3 was performed with the HTBI primer set. TCRdb re-analysed the multiplex PCR reads in MiXCR, keeping a single row per CDR3 protein. The sample lists around 420,000 distinct CDR3 sequences, 15% to 19% seen once, with about 14% in the top ten.

The rearrangement joins TRBV3-1 to TRBJ2-1; 7 bases match TRBD1. The sequenced sample was blood. The TCR originated in a young woman with Graves' hyperthyroidism. The CDR3 nucleotides read TGTGCCAGCAGCCAATTTACAGGGGCCAATGAGCAGTTCTTC. Its translation is CASSQFTGANEQFF.